The present entry profiles one T cell receptor (beta chain) with its context. The record originates from a study of CD8 T cells in Susac syndrome. The RNA, roughly 0.45 to 1 ug, was put through reverse transcription using random hexamers. The amplification used immunoSEQ multiplex PCR on TCR beta CDR3; it spanned 54 Vbeta and 13 Jbeta. TCRdb redid the calling of the immunoSEQ multiplex PCR reads with MiXCR, one entry per CDR3 protein. The sample has 140,000 or so distinct CDR3 sequences; approximately 94% are singletons. The source is a human donor in good health. The sample consisted of CD4+ T cells from PBMCs.

The chain's CDR3 is CASRRGGTYNEQFF. The CDR3 DNA follows: TGTGCCAGCAGGCGGGGAGGGACCTACAATGAGCAGTTCTTC. The chain uses TRBV7-3 and TRBJ2-1, with 7 bases aligning to TRBD2. The CDR3 extends over 14 amino acids. Germline CDR1 and CDR2: SGHTA and FQGTGA. V was pared by 6 bases and J by 2 bases, with 4 bases of the junction left unmatched.